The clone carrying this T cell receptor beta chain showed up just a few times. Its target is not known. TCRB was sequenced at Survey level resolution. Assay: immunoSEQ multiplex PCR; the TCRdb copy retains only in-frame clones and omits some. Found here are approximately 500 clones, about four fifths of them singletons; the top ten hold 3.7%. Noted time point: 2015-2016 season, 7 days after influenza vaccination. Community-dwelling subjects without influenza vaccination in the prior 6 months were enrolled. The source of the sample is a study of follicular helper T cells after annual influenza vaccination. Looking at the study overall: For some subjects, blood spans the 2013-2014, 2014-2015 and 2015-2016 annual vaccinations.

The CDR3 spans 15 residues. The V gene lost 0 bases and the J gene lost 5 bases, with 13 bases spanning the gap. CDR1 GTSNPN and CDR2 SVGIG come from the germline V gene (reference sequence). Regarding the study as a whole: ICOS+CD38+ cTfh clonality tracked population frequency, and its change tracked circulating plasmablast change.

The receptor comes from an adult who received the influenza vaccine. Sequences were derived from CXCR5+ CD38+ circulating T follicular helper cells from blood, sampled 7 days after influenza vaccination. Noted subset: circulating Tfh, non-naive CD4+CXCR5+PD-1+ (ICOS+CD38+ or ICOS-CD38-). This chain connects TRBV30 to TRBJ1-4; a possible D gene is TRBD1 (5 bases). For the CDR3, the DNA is TGTGCCTGGAGTGTACGCGGGACGGGAAATGAAAAACTGTTTTTT. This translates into CAWSVRGTGNEKLFF.